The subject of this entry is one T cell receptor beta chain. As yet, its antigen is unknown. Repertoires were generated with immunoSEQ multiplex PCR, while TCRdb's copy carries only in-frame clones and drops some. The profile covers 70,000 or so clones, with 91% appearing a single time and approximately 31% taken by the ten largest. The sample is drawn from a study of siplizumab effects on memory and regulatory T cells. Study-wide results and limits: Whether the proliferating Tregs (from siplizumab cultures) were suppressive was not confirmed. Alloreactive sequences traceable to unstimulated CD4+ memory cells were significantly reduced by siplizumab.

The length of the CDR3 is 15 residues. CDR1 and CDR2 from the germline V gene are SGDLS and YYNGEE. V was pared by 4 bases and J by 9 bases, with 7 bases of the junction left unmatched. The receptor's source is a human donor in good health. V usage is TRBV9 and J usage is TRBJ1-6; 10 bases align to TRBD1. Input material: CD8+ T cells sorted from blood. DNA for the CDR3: TGTGCCAGCAGCTCAAGGACAGGGGGAGGTTCACCCCTCCACTTT. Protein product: CASSSRTGGGSPLHF. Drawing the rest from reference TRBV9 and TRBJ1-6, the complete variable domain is DSGVTQTPKHLITATGQRVTLRCSPRSGDLSVYWYQQSLDQGLQFLIQYYNGEERAKGNILERFSAQQFPDLHSELNLSSLELGDSALYFCASSSRTGGGSPLHFGNGTRLTVT.